What follows describes a single T cell receptor beta chain. The antigen is undetermined. The sample originates from a study of monozygotic twins with inflammatory bowel disease. The CDR3 spans 16 residues. The total RNA came straight from whole blood, and T cells were not sorted beforehand. UMIs with a 6-nucleotide sample barcode were added by template switching. TCRdb reanalyzed the 5' RACE reads and collapses them to one entry per CDR3 protein, without DNA. This sample lists some 150,000 distinct CDR3 sequences; its ten largest clones have 2% to 2.5%. Study-level results: IBD patients exhibited fewer clonotypes shared with other individuals than healthy twins, particularly with disease activity.

The chain combines TRBV12-3 or TRBV12-4 with TRBJ1-6; the D gene TCRdb calls, TRBD1, cannot be checked with no DNA. This TCR derives from a human donor with ulcerative colitis or Crohn's disease, or a healthy co-twin of an affected twin (not recorded which). Sequencing was carried out using blood. The CDR3: CASSRGTGVYNSPLHF.